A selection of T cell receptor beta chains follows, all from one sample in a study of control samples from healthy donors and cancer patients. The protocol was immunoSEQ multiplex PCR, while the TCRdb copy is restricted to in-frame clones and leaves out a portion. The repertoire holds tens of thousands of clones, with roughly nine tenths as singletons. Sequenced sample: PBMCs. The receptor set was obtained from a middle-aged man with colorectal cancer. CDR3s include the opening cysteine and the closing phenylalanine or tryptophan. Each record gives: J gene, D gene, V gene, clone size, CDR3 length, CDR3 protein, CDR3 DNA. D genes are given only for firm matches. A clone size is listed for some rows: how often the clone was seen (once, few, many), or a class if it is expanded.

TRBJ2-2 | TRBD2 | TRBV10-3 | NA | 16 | CAISASSGSFTGELFF | TGTGCCATCAGTGCTTCAAGCGGGAGTTTTACCGGGGAGCTGTTTTTT
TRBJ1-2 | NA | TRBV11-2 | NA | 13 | CASSLESGGSYTF | TGTGCCAGCAGCTTAGAGTCGGGAGGAAGCTACACCTTC
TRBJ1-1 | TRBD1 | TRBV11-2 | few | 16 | CASSLEWGQTNTEAFF | TGTGCCAGCAGCTTAGAGTGGGGACAGACCAACACTGAAGCTTTCTTT
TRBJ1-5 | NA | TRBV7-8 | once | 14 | CASSLRRGNQPQHF | TGTGCCAGCAGCTTACGCAGGGGTAATCAGCCCCAGCATTTT
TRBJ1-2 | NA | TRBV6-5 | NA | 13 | CASSSTVNYGYTF | TGTGCCAGCAGTTCGACAGTTAACTATGGCTACACCTTC
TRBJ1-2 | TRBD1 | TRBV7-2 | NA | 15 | CASSSPGGPNYGYTF | TGTGCCAGCAGCTCCCCAGGGGGGCCCAACTATGGCTACACCTTC
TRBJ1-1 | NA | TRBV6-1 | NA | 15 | CASSEYRGLNTEAFF | TGTGCCAGCAGTGAATACCGAGGGTTGAACACTGAAGCTTTCTTT
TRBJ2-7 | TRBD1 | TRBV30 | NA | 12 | CAWDRGSYEQYF | TGTGCCTGGGACAGGGGCTCCTACGAGCAGTACTTC
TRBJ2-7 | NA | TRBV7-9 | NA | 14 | CASSRGRLSYEQYF | TGTGCCAGCAGCCGAGGGCGACTCTCCTACGAGCAGTACTTC
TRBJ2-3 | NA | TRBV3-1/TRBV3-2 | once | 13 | CASSQDNRDTQYF | TGTGCCAGCAGCCAAGATAACAGAGATACGCAGTATTTT
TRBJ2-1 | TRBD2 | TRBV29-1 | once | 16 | CSVEGVIAGDYNEQFF | TGCAGCGTTGAAGGGGTGATAGCGGGGGATTACAATGAGCAGTTCTTC
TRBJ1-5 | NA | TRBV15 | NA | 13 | CATSRDLGQPQHF | TGTGCCACCAGCAGAGATTTAGGTCAGCCCCAGCATTTT
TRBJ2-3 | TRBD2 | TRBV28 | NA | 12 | CASTLGGDTQYF | TGTGCCAGCACCTTGGGGGGGGATACGCAGTATTTT
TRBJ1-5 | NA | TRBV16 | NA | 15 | CASSQSVTAVQPQHF | TGTGCCAGCAGCCAATCCGTTACAGCGGTGCAGCCCCAGCATTTT
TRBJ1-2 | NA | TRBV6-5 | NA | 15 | CASTLTGGGIRGYTF | TGTGCCAGCACCCTCACCGGGGGGGGGATCCGTGGCTACACCTTC
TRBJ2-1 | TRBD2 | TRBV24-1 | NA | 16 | CATSDAGLAGGDEQFF | TGTGCCACCAGTGACGCTGGACTAGCGGGAGGCGATGAGCAGTTCTTC
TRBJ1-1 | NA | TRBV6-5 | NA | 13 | CASSYGQLTEAFF | TGTGCCAGCAGTTACGGGCAGCTCACTGAAGCTTTCTTT
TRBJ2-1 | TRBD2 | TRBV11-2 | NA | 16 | CASSPRSGSSYNEQFF | TGTGCCAGCAGCCCTCGTAGCGGGAGCTCGTACAATGAGCAGTTCTTC
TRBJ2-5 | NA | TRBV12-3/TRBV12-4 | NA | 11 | CASSFRETQYF | TGTGCCAGCAGTTTTCGAGAGACCCAGTACTTC
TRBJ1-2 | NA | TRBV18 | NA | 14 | CASSPPGLPYGYTF | TGTGCCAGCTCACCCCCAGGGCTCCCCTATGGCTACACCTTC
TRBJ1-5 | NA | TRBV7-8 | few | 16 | CASSPTRSKSNQPQHF | TGTGCCAGCAGCCCCACGAGGTCGAAAAGCAATCAGCCCCAGCATTTT
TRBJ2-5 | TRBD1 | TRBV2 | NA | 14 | CASSLDRGLETQYF | TGTGCCAGCAGTCTGGACAGGGGGTTGGAGACCCAGTACTTC
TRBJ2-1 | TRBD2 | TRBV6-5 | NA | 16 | CASSFQGGGSYNEQFF | TGTGCCAGCAGTTTCCAAGGCGGGGGTTCCTACAATGAGCAGTTCTTC
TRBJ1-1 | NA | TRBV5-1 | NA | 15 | CASSLARGGDTEAFF | TGCGCCAGCAGCTTGGCCAGGGGAGGGGACACTGAAGCTTTCTTT
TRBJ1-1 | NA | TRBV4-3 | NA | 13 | CASSQYGDTEAFF | TGCGCCAGCAGCCAATATGGAGACACTGAAGCTTTCTTT
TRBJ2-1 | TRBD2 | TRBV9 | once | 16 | CASSVGFRLADNEQFF | TGTGCCAGCAGCGTAGGTTTTAGGCTAGCGGACAATGAGCAGTTCTTC
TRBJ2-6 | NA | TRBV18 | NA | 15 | CASSRASSGANVLTF | TGTGCCAGCTCACGAGCGAGCTCTGGGGCCAACGTCCTGACTTTC
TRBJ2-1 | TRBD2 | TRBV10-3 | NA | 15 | CAISVGAGGENEQFF | TGTGCCATCAGTGTAGGAGCGGGAGGGGAAAATGAGCAGTTCTTC
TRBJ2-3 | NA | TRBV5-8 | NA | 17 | CASPTSWGGSITDTQYF | TGTGCCAGCCCCACATCCTGGGGGGGCTCAATCACAGATACGCAGTATTTT
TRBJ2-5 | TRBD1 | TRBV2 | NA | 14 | CASVTGVWQETQYF | TGTGCCAGCGTTACAGGGGTGTGGCAAGAGACCCAGTACTTC
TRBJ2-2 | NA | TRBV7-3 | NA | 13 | CASSSTRSGELFF | TGTGCCAGCAGCTCCACACGGTCCGGGGAGCTGTTTTTT
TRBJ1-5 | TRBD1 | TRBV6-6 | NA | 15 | CASKGQGERNQPQHF | TGTGCCAGCAAGGGACAGGGTGAACGCAATCAGCCCCAGCATTTT
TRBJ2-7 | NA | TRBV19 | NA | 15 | CASSSGSLGSYEQYF | TGTGCCAGTAGTTCCGGGAGTCTTGGCTCCTACGAGCAGTACTTC
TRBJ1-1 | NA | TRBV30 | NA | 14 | CAWSVQRVGTEAFF | TGTGCCTGGAGTGTACAAAGGGTCGGTACTGAAGCTTTCTTT
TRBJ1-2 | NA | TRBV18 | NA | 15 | CASSPPTPGFYGYTF | TGTGCCAGCTCACCACCGACCCCAGGGTTCTATGGCTACACCTTC
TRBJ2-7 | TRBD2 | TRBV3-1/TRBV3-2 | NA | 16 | CASSQGLAGSSYEQYF | TGTGCCAGCAGCCAGGGACTAGCGGGCAGCTCCTACGAGCAGTACTTC